The sequence of this T cell receptor beta chain was determined in a study of T cells and Merkel cell carcinoma outcomes. The CDR3 contains 13 residues. Between the trimmed V and J ends, which lost 6 bases and 4 bases, there was a span of 14 bases. CDR1 and CDR2 (germline): SGHRS, YFSETQ. With regard to this clone: Its specificity is unknown.

The assay was immunoSEQ multiplex PCR, and TCRdb's table has in-frame clones only and misses some. Of fewer than 25,000 clones in the sample, about four fifths are singletons; the top ten hold over 3%. Study-level points and caveats: In Merkel cell carcinoma, repertoire and T-cell density reportedly predicted outcomes.

The V call is TRBV5-1, the J call TRBJ2-7; D call uncertain. Specimen: tumor tissue from Merkel cell carcinoma. The clonotype comes from a human donor with Merkel cell carcinoma. The CDR3 sequence is CASKVQLGYEQYF. CDR3 DNA: TGCGCCAGCAAGGTACAATTGGGGTACGAGCAGTACTTC.